This passage covers 22 T cell receptor beta chains from one sample sequenced in a study of CD8 T cells in Susac syndrome (dated 2019 in TCRdb). The receptor library was made with the immunoSEQ multiplex PCR assay. RNA was extracted with the RNeasy kit and roughly 0.45 to 1 ug was reverse transcribed using random hexamers. Starting from the raw public reads, TCRdb applied fastp trimming at Q25, assembled clones with MiXCR and retained in-frame beta chains. Here each entry gathers all rows of one CDR3 protein and keeps the most common genes and DNA. The sample profile shows 190,000 or so distinct CDR3 sequences; approximately 95% of them were found once. The top ten clonotypes cover around 0.082% of the sample. What was sequenced was CD4+ T cells from PBMCs. These receptors all stem from a human donor with multiple sclerosis.

The chain is built from TRBV13 and TRBJ2-7; D possibly corresponds to TRBD1 (6 bases). The germline CDR1 and CDR2 sequences are PRHDT and FYEKMQ (reference sequence). CDR3 length: 12 amino acids. V was trimmed by 5 bases and J by 5 bases, leaving 10 bases between them. The CDR3 region is CASSKQGHEQYV. The CDR3 DNA follows: TGTGCCAGCAGCAAACAGGGTCACGAGCAGTACGTC.

The V call is TRBV6-5, the J call TRBJ2-7; D may be TRBD1 or TRBD2 (5 bases each). This CDR3 is built from 14 residues. V was pared by 5 bases and J by 7 bases, with 18 bases between. Germline-derived CDR1 and CDR2 are MNHEY and SVGAGI. The CDR3 loop is CASSGASGKTEQYF. The CDR3 coding sequence is TGTGCCAGCAGTGGGGCATCGGGAAAGACGGAGCAGTACTTC.

V gene TRBV11-2 combines with J gene TRBJ2-7, with 9 bases identical to TRBD1. V shed 4 bases and J 3 bases; nucleotides not matched to a gene: 13. CDR3 length: 17 amino acids. CDR1 is SGHAT and CDR2 is FQNNGV in the germline V gene. As DNA, the CDR3 is TGTGCCAGCAGCTCCCTTGGGACAGGGAGGAGGAACTACGAGCAGTACGTC. It is translated as CASSSLGTGRRNYEQYV.

This chain uses TRBV29-1 with TRBJ2-2; D not certain. The CDR3 has 14 amino acids. V was trimmed by 4 bases and J by 0 bases, leaving 9 bases between them. CDR1 SQVTM and CDR2 ANQGSEA come from the germline V gene. The CDR3 DNA is TGCAGCGTTGGTCTACCCGCGAACACCGGGGAGCTGTTTTTT. Its translation is CSVGLPANTGELFF.

This chain joins TRBV2 and TRBJ2-1, with 11 bases fitting TRBD2. With V trimmed by 5 bases and J by 3 bases, 3 bases remained unmatched. Looked up from germline, CDR1 is SNHLY and CDR2 is FYNNEI. The CDR3 is 15 residues long. CDR3 bases: TGTGCCAGCAGTCTTAGCGGGGGGGACTACAATGAGCAGTTCTTC. It codes for CASSLSGGDYNEQFF. The whole variable domain, filled in from reference TRBV2 and TRBJ2-1, reads EPEVTQTPSHQVTQMGQEVILRCVPISNHLYFYWYRQILGQKVEFLVSFYNNEISEKSEIFDDQFSVERPDGSNFTLKIRSTKLEDSAMYFCASSLSGGDYNEQFFGPGTRLTVL.

This clonotype was picked up one time. This chain connects TRBV5-1 to TRBJ2-1, with 10 bases identical to TRBD1. This CDR3 is built from 16 residues. Trimming removed 4 bases from V and 7 bases from J; junction bases left unmatched: 11. The germline V gene has CDR1 SGHRS and CDR2 YFSETQ. In nucleotides, the CDR3 is TGCGCCAGCAGCCTCTCACGGACAGGGGGACCAAATGAGCAGTTCTTC. It is translated as CASSLSRTGGPNEQFF.

The V and J genes are TRBV18 and TRBJ1-3; TRBD1 matches 10 bases. The V segment lost 0 bases and the J segment 3 bases; nucleotides outside the gene matches: 2. Germline-derived CDR1 and CDR2 are KGHSH and LQKENI. CDR3 length: 16 residues. CDR3 loop: CASSPPGQGIGNTIYF. The CDR3 DNA follows: TGTGCCAGCTCACCACCGGGACAGGGGATTGGAAACACCATATATTTT.

The V gene is TRBV7-8, the J gene TRBJ2-5; 7 bases match TRBD1. Germline assignment: CDR1 SGHVS and CDR2 FQNEAQ. V gave up 5 bases and J gave up 4 bases; unmatched junction bases: 10. The CDR3 contains 15 residues. The DNA for the CDR3 is TGTGCCAGCAGCAAGACAGGGTTAAGCCGAGAGACCCAGTACTTC. Encoded protein: CASSKTGLSRETQYF. Full variable domain (missing parts from reference TRBV7-8 and TRBJ2-5): GAGVSQSPRYKVAKRGQDVALRCDPISGHVSLFWYQQALGQGPEFLTYFQNEAQLDKSGLPSDRFFAERPEGSVSTLKIQRTQQEDSAVYLCASSKTGLSRETQYFGPGTRLLVL.

This clonotype has only one observation. The V gene is TRBV29-1, the J gene TRBJ2-3; possibly TRBD1 for D (5 bases). This CDR3 contains 13 residues. CDR1 and CDR2 from the germline V gene are SQVTM and ANQGSEA. The V end lost 4 bases, the J end lost 7 bases, and 15 bases lay between the germline ends. CDR3 DNA: TGCAGCGTTGTAGACCGAAGGGGCTATACGCAGTATTTT. It specifies CSVVDRRGYTQYF.

The chain has TRBV18 and TRBJ2-5; no reliable D call. This CDR3 is built from 12 residues. V was pared by 6 bases and J by 0 bases, with 5 bases between. CDR1 and CDR2 from the germline V gene are KGHSH and LQKENI. The CDR3: CASSPYQETQYF. The CDR3 coding sequence is TGTGCCAGCTCCCCATACCAAGAGACCCAGTACTTC.

In its sample, this clonotype was seen once. The CDR3 DNA reads as TGCAGCGCTAGCGGGACTAGCGGGGACTCCTACGAGCAGTACTTC. Its protein is CSASGTSGDSYEQYF. The V gene is TRBV29-1, the J gene TRBJ2-7; TRBD2 agrees at 13 bases. The CDR3 contains 15 residues. Germline V lookup: CDR1 SQVTM, CDR2 ANQGSEA. Unmatched junction bases numbered 6, after V lost 7 bases and J lost 0 bases.

J is TRBJ2-5 and V is TRBV20-1; maybe TRBD2 (7 bases). Germline assignment: CDR1 DFQATT and CDR2 SNEGSKA (reference sequence). This CDR3 is built from 13 residues. Trimming removed 8 bases at V and 1 base at J, with 14 bases between. The CDR3 nucleotides are TGCAGTTCCACTCGGGGGGCCCAAGAGACCCAGTACTTC. It codes for CSSTRGAQETQYF.

V is TRBV9 and J is TRBJ2-7, with D possibly TRBD2 on 6 matching bases. The CDR3 consists of 15 residues. V was trimmed by 0 bases and J by 4 bases, leaving 14 bases between them. Germline loops: CDR1 SGDLS, CDR2 YYNGEE. This CDR3 reads CASSVGTGDGYEQYF. CDR3 in DNA: TGTGCCAGCAGCGTAGGCACGGGGGACGGTTACGAGCAGTACTTC.

CDR3: CAWNSPSYEQYF. CDR3 nucleotides: TGTGCCTGGAACTCACCTTCCTACGAGCAGTACTTC. The chain links TRBV30 to TRBJ2-7; D is unresolved. Between the trimmed V and J ends, which lost 4 bases and 1 base, there was a span of 8 bases. The germline gives CDR1 GTSNPN, CDR2 SVGIG (reference sequence). The CDR3 is 12 residues long.

The V call is TRBV6-5, the J call TRBJ2-6; D is unresolved. The CDR3 is made up of 18 amino acids. Germline-derived CDR1 and CDR2 are MNHEY and SVGAGI. Trimming removed 0 bases from V and 0 bases from J, with 12 bases in between. DNA for the CDR3: TGTGCCAGCAGTTACTCGGGTGGTTCCCTCTCTGGGGCCAACGTCCTGACTTTC. Its protein is CASSYSGGSLSGANVLTF.

This chain joins TRBV27 and TRBJ2-3; D is uncertain. The germline CDR1 and CDR2 sequences are MNHEY and SMNVEV (reference sequence). V was cut by 2 bases and J by 4 bases, with 13 bases left in between. The CDR3 contains 15 residues. The CDR3 sequence is CASSLTRSPSDTQYF. DNA of the CDR3: TGTGCCAGCAGTTTAACTCGGTCTCCGTCAGATACGCAGTATTTT.

The CDR3 region is CASSQGKNTEAFF. The CDR3 DNA sequence: TGTGCCAGCAGCCAGGGGAAGAACACTGAAGCTTTCTTT. The chain has TRBV14 and TRBJ1-1; D remains unclear. V gave up 3 bases and J gave up 1 base, with 6 bases separating them. Germline V gene data show CDR1 as SGHDN and CDR2 as FVKESK. This CDR3 spans 13 amino acids.

CDR3 residues: CASSSGPNTEAFF. The CDR3 DNA reads TGTGCCAGCAGCTCGGGCCCGAACACTGAAGCTTTCTTT. The chain uses TRBV7-3 and TRBJ1-1; D is ambiguous. With 4 bases removed from V and 1 base from J, the gap between germline ends came to 7 bases. The CDR3 consists of 13 residues. The germline gives CDR1 SGHTA, CDR2 FQGTGA.

The chain combines TRBV12-3 or TRBV12-4 with TRBJ1-6; 9 positions agree with TRBD1. V lost 6 bases and J lost 8; bases outside the gene matches: 8. CDR3 length: 15 residues. CDR3 amino acids: CASSVGGTGYSPLHF. DNA for the CDR3: TGTGCCAGCAGCGTAGGGGGGACAGGGTATTCACCCCTCCACTTT.

This sequence joins TRBV6-1 and TRBJ1-1; D gene uncertain. V was pared by 1 base and J by 2 bases, with 8 bases between. Germline V gene sequence: CDR1 MNHNS, CDR2 SASEGT. The CDR3 spans 14 residues. CDR3 residues: CASSEGPRNTEAFF. The CDR3 DNA follows: TGTGCCAGCAGTGAAGGCCCCAGAAACACTGAAGCTTTCTTT.

The rearrangement links TRBV5-1 to TRBJ2-5; 10 nucleotides line up with TRBD1. The CDR3 extends over 15 amino acids. CDR1 and CDR2 (germline): SGHRS, YFSETQ. V lost 1 base, J lost 5 bases, and 5 bases stayed unmatched. The CDR3 nucleotides are TGCGCCAGCAGCTTGACGGGACAGGGGCTGGAGACCCAGTACTTC. Protein product: CASSLTGQGLETQYF.

The chain joins TRBV30 to TRBJ1-2; possible D gene TRBD1, 6 bases. Between the trimmed V and J ends, which lost 2 bases and 8 bases, there was a span of 18 bases. The CDR3 covers 14 residues. Per germline, CDR1 GTSNPN and CDR2 SVGIG (reference sequence). The CDR3 DNA reads TGTGCCTGGAGTTTTCGGGGGCCAGGTAGAGGCTACACCTTC. Translation: CAWSFRGPGRGYTF.